This TCR beta chain originates from a study of graft-versus-host responses after intestinal transplantation. Notes on this clone: Its antigen is currently unknown.

This CDR3 comprises 15 residues. In germline, CDR1 is MGHDK, CDR2 SYGVNS. Trimming removed 1 base at V and 0 bases at J, with 4 bases between. Method: immunoSEQ multiplex PCR; TCRdb's copy keeps in-frame clones and lacks some. The data show fewer than 95,000 clones, approximately 90% seen once. This chain uses TRBV25-1 with TRBJ2-6; D gene uncertain. The receptor was isolated from a human donor who was the organ donor for an intestinal transplant. The sample in question was unstimulated CD8+ T cells sorted from spleen or lymph node cells, obtained before transplant. The CDR3 region is CASSEFLSGANVLTF. The CDR3 DNA reads TGTGCCAGCAGTGAATTTCTCTCTGGGGCCAACGTCCTGACTTTC. The whole variable domain, remainder taken from reference TRBV25-1 and TRBJ2-6, is EADIYQTPRYLVIGTGKKITLECSQTMGHDKMYWYQQDPGMELHLIHYSYGVNSTEKGDLSSESTVSRIRTEHFPLTLESARPSHTSQYLCASSEFLSGANVLTFGAGSRLTVL.